The rows below give T cell receptor beta chains drawn from one sample of a study of CD8+ T cells in alopecia areata. The data were produced by immunoSEQ multiplex PCR, yet TCRdb's version contains in-frame clones alone and is incomplete. The table includes 150,000 to 200,000 clones, approximately 67% detected once. Sequencing was performed on CD4+ T cells sorted from blood, taken around week 47, from a patient treated with tofacitinib. These receptors were collected from a human donor with alopecia areata. The CDR3 runs from the conserved cysteine through the conserved F or W. The order of the fields is J gene, clone size, V gene, D gene, CDR3 DNA, CDR3 protein. The D gene is left open where the match is weak. Expanded clones get a size class; other rows say once, few or many, or leave the size out.

>TRBJ1-1|-|TRBV29-1|-
TGCAGCGTTGTAGTAAGGGGCAGGAACACTGAAGCTTTCTTT
CSVVVRGRNTEAFF
>TRBJ1-6|-|TRBV9|TRBD1
TGTGCCAGCAGCGCAGACTTACAGACAGGGGGGAATTCACCCCTCCACTTT
CASSADLQTGGNSPLHF
>TRBJ2-1|-|TRBV7-2|TRBD2
TGTGCCAGCAGAGATAGCGGGGGGGACTTTAATGAGCAGTTCTTC
CASRDSGGDFNEQFF
>TRBJ2-7|-|TRBV19|TRBD1
TGTGCCAGTAGTGCTCGACAGGGTTTGGGATCCTACGAGCAGTACTTC
CASSARQGLGSYEQYF
>TRBJ2-7|-|TRBV25-1|TRBD1
TGTGCCAGCAGTCAGACAGGGGTTGGGCACGAGCAGTACTTC
CASSQTGVGHEQYF
>TRBJ1-2|-|TRBV29-1|-
TGCAGCGTTGAAGTTGTGCAGGGGAGTGGCTACACCTTC
CSVEVVQGSGYTF
>TRBJ2-3|few|TRBV19|-
TGTGCCAGTAGTATGTGGAGGGGGAACACAGATACGCAGTATTTT
CASSMWRGNTDTQYF
>TRBJ2-3|-|TRBV5-1|-
TGCGCCAGCAGCTTGGGACAGGCTAGCACAGATACGCAGTATTTT
CASSLGQASTDTQYF
>TRBJ2-3|-|TRBV7-2|-
TGTGCCAGCAGCTCAGGACTGTCCAGGGATACGCAGTATTTT
CASSSGLSRDTQYF
>TRBJ1-3|-|TRBV29-1|-
TGCAGCGCCTGGGGGGGCGCGAACACCATATATTTT
CSAWGGANTIYF
>TRBJ1-5|-|TRBV27|-
TGTGCCAGCAGAAGCTCAGGGGCGCCCAATCAGCCCCAGCATTTT
CASRSSGAPNQPQHF
>TRBJ1-5|once|TRBV12-5|-
TGTGCTAGTGGTTTAGTCTTCTGGGGCACCGCTAGCAATCAGCCCCAGCATTTT
CASGLVFWGTASNQPQHF
>TRBJ2-5|-|TRBV7-2|-
TGTGCCAGCAGCCAAGCAGAGACCCAGTACTTC
CASSQAETQYF
>TRBJ1-5|-|TRBV6-5|TRBD1
TGTGCCACATCACCCTCGACAGGGGGCAATCAGCCCCAGCATTTT
CATSPSTGGNQPQHF
>TRBJ2-7|-|TRBV4-3|TRBD1
TGCGCCAGCAGCCAAGACGACAGGGGCTCCTACGAGCAGTACTTC
CASSQDDRGSYEQYF
>TRBJ2-1|-|TRBV9|-
TGTGCCAGCAGCGTAGGTCCAAGCTCCTACAATGAGCAGTTCTTC
CASSVGPSSYNEQFF
>TRBJ1-2|-|TRBV5-1|TRBD1
TGCGCCAGCAGTCTCCGGGACAGCTATGGCTACACCTTC
CASSLRDSYGYTF
>TRBJ2-2|-|TRBV29-1|-
TGCAGCGCACTTAGGGGAAACCCGTACGGGGAGCTGTTTTTT
CSALRGNPYGELFF
>TRBJ1-2|-|TRBV25-1|-
TGTGCCAGCGAAACAGGGCGGGGACGGGGCTACACCTTC
CASETGRGRGYTF
>TRBJ2-1|few|TRBV5-5|-
TGTGCCAGCAGCTCTTCGGGGGGCCAAGATTACAATGAGCAGTTCTTC
CASSSSGGQDYNEQFF
>TRBJ2-3|-|TRBV5-1|-
TGCGCCAGCAGGCAAGCGTTACAGGGTGCAGATACGCAGTATTTT
CASRQALQGADTQYF
>TRBJ2-2|few|TRBV29-1|-
TGCAGCGTTGCTGGAGTGGGTTTCACAAAATTTAACACCGGGGAGCTGTTTTTT
CSVAGVGFTKFNTGELFF
>TRBJ2-2|once|TRBV4-3|-
TGCGCCAGCAGCCTCCAACCTATCGCGAACACCGGGGAGCTGTTTTTT
CASSLQPIANTGELFF
>TRBJ1-2|-|TRBV4-2|TRBD1
TGTGCCAGCAGCCAAGTTCTGCCCGGGACAGGGGGAAATGGCTACACCTTC
CASSQVLPGTGGNGYTF
>TRBJ2-6|few|TRBV19|-
TGTGCCAGTAGTTGGGCCTCTGGGGCCAACGTCCTGACTTTC
CASSWASGANVLTF
>TRBJ1-1|-|TRBV30|TRBD1
TGTGCCTGGAGTATTACAGGGGGCTTGGGCACTGAAGCTTTCTTT
CAWSITGGLGTEAFF
>TRBJ2-3|-|TRBV5-1|TRBD2
TGCGCCAGCAGCCCTGGGACTAGCGGGGTTACGCAGTATTTT
CASSPGTSGVTQYF
>TRBJ2-2|-|TRBV2|TRBD2
TGTGCCAGCAGTGTGGCCAGCGGGGGGAACACCGGGGAGCTGTTTTTT
CASSVASGGNTGELFF
>TRBJ2-5|once|TRBV10-3|-
TGTGCCATCAGTTTAGCTGGAGAGACCCAGTACTTC
CAISLAGETQYF